Listed below are T cell receptor beta chains from one sample, sequenced in a study of beta chain features in type 1 diabetes. Only in-frame clones appear in the TCRdb table, and some are missing; sequencing was by immunoSEQ multiplex PCR. The sample records some 300,000 clones, about 7.8% being singletons. What was sequenced was central memory CD4+ T cells from blood. Every receptor here comes from a woman aged 18-29 years in good health. CDR3s leave out the opening cysteine and the closing phenylalanine or tryptophan. The order of the fields is J gene, V gene, D gene, CDR3 protein. A D gene is named only where the DNA matches it firmly.

TRBJ1-2 | TRBV7-9 | . | ASSPGRDNFGYT
TRBJ2-1 | TRBV5-6 | TRBD1 | ASSLADRHNNEQF
TRBJ1-5 | TRBV18 | . | ASSPLDSNQPQH
TRBJ1-2 | TRBV14 | TRBD1 | ASSQGLDRGGYT
TRBJ2-3 | TRBV4-2 | . | ASSQDPTTDTQY
TRBJ1-6 | TRBV11-2 | . | ASSSRQISPLH
TRBJ1-6 | TRBV10-3 | . | AISEGIGSPLH
TRBJ2-5 | TRBV6-5 | . | ASSFRTYLQKTQY
TRBJ1-5 | TRBV19 | . | ASSTPTQNQPQH
TRBJ2-1 | TRBV29-1 | TRBD2 | SLTTSGNEQF
TRBJ2-5 | TRBV7-2 | TRBD1 | ASSLFTGEETQY
TRBJ1-2 | TRBV5-1 | . | ASSLLWGNYGYT
TRBJ2-5 | TRBV14 | . | ASSQDLKRSETQY
TRBJ1-2 | TRBV28 | . | ASSPTLTGNYGYT
TRBJ2-1 | TRBV4-3 | . | ASSHSTVYNEQF
TRBJ2-5 | TRBV19 | TRBD2 | ASNPGGSAETQY
TRBJ2-1 | TRBV6-1 | . | ASSAQGNEQF
TRBJ1-4 | TRBV11-2 | . | ASSPSLFTNEKLF
TRBJ1-1 | TRBV7-9 | . | ASSIQADTEAF
TRBJ1-5 | TRBV28 | TRBD1 | ASSSLPTGTEINQPQH
TRBJ1-1 | TRBV19 | . | ASSPGRSRMNTEAF
TRBJ2-3 | TRBV9 | . | ASSVSHSDTQY
TRBJ2-5 | TRBV7-2 | . | ASSLDVSSETQY
TRBJ1-3 | TRBV4-3 | TRBD1 | ASSLTGTSGNTIY
TRBJ1-1 | TRBV27 | . | ASSSRGEAF
TRBJ1-2 | TRBV12-5 | . | ASGFGWDGYT
TRBJ2-2 | TRBV6-5 | TRBD1 | ASSYGTGNTGELF
TRBJ1-1 | TRBV5-1 | . | ATKSRMNTEAF
TRBJ2-5 | TRBV2 | . | ASSDEKETQY
TRBJ2-2 | TRBV5-1 | . | ASSLVASRGTGELF
TRBJ1-6 | TRBV25-1 | . | ASSKGRDNSPLH
TRBJ1-2 | TRBV2 | TRBD1 | ASSEIKGDSLNYGYT
TRBJ2-1 | TRBV7-2 | . | ASAARVNYNEQF
TRBJ1-1 | TRBV28 | . | ASDRPDTEAF
TRBJ2-5 | TRBV5-1 | . | ASTSEGQLGETQY
TRBJ2-7 | TRBV19 | . | ASSSGGRYEQY
TRBJ1-4 | TRBV9 | . | ASSVAGRSEKLF
TRBJ1-2 | TRBV7-2 | TRBD1 | ASTKDRGNYGYT
TRBJ1-1 | TRBV5-1 | . | ASSSAGTKNTEAF
TRBJ2-1 | TRBV5-1 | . | ASSFEVNPYNERF
TRBJ2-7 | TRBV12-5 | . | ASGLVTGQYEQY
TRBJ1-2 | TRBV7-8 | . | ASSLAPGLNGYT
TRBJ1-2 | TRBV19 | . | ASTPRPGSFYGYT
TRBJ1-3 | TRBV6-5 | . | ASTNTGNTIY
TRBJ1-5 | TRBV29-1 | . | SVRQGLNQPQH
TRBJ1-5 | TRBV2 | . | ASSQGSGQPQH
TRBJ2-2 | TRBV2 | . | ASSEVRSNTGELF